The rows below give T cell receptor beta chains drawn from one sample of a study of T cell responses to AZD1222 COVID-19 vaccine. The repertoire was sequenced with immunoSEQ multiplex PCR; TCRdb's copy has only in-frame clones and lacks some. This sample carries 130,000 to 150,000 clones, about nine tenths of them seen once, and the ten largest clones take around 2.8%. The material was peripheral blood, obtained on day 0 of MenACWY control vaccination. These receptors were taken from an adult in good health. The CDR3 runs from the conserved cysteine through the conserved F or W. The D gene is left open where the match is weak. Clone size is stated in some rows and not others, as once, few, many or a class when expanded.

NA	TRBV6-5	NA	TRBJ1-4	CASSSGITNEKLFF	TGTGCCAGCAGCTCAGGGATCACTAATGAAAAACTGTTTTTT
NA	TRBV30	NA	TRBJ1-6	CAWSWAGAGANQPLHF	TGTGCCTGGAGTTGGGCCGGGGCAGGGGCAAATCAGCCCCTCCACTTT
NA	TRBV29-1	NA	TRBJ1-5	CSVGIGSNQPQHF	TGCAGCGTTGGAATCGGGAGCAATCAGCCCCAGCATTTT
TRBD2	TRBV7-2	once	TRBJ2-7	CASSFRSSGTEQYF	TGTGCCAGCAGCTTTAGATCTAGCGGGACCGAGCAGTACTTC
TRBD1	TRBV5-6	NA	TRBJ1-2	CASSLVPTGNYGYTF	TGTGCCAGCAGCTTGGTCCCGACAGGGAACTATGGCTACACCTTC
TRBD2	TRBV5-1	NA	TRBJ2-1	CASSPTTSGGINEQFF	TGCGCCAGCAGCCCTACCACTAGCGGGGGGATCAATGAGCAGTTCTTC
TRBD2	TRBV29-1	few	TRBJ2-7	CSVEVSALAGGYEQYF	TGCAGCGTTGAAGTTTCCGCACTAGCGGGAGGCTACGAGCAGTACTTC
NA	TRBV6-5	NA	TRBJ2-2	CASRRDFNTGELFF	TGTGCCAGCAGACGGGACTTTAACACCGGGGAGCTGTTTTTT
NA	TRBV30	NA	TRBJ1-3	CAHRRDLSSGNTIYF	TGTGCCCACAGAAGGGACTTAAGCTCTGGAAACACCATATATTTT
TRBD1	TRBV2	NA	TRBJ1-6	CASSGRTGRNSPLHF	TGTGCCAGCAGTGGAAGGACAGGCCGAAATTCACCCCTCCACTTT
TRBD2	TRBV5-1	NA	TRBJ2-1	CASSFSIGLAGINEQFF	TGCGCCAGCAGCTTCTCGATAGGACTAGCGGGGATCAATGAGCAGTTCTTC
TRBD2	TRBV3-1/TRBV3-2	NA	TRBJ2-7	CASSSGTSGSFEQYF	TGTGCCAGCAGCAGCGGGACTAGCGGGAGCTTCGAGCAGTACTTC
NA	TRBV3-1/TRBV3-2	NA	TRBJ1-1	CASSPRRENTEAFF	TGTGCCAGCAGCCCCCGGAGGGAGAACACTGAAGCTTTCTTT
NA	TRBV24-1	NA	TRBJ1-2	CATSPGGGGGYTF	TGTGCCACCAGCCCCGGGGGAGGAGGTGGCTACACCTTC
NA	TRBV4-2	NA	TRBJ1-4	CASSQDRPFLNEKLFF	TGTGCCAGCAGCCAAGATAGACCCTTCCTTAATGAAAAACTGTTTTTT
NA	TRBV6-5	NA	TRBJ2-7	CASSTWTPRLHEQYF	TGTGCCAGCAGTACCTGGACCCCTCGACTTCACGAGCAGTACTTC
NA	TRBV6-4	NA	TRBJ2-1	CASSEQGGYNEQFF	TGTGCCAGCAGTGAACAGGGGGGGTACAATGAGCAGTTCTTC
NA	TRBV16	NA	TRBJ1-1	CASSQLGNTEAFF	TGTGCCAGCAGCCAGTTGGGAAACACTGAAGCTTTCTTT
TRBD1	TRBV7-9	NA	TRBJ1-1	CASSPQGGYNTEAFF	TGTGCCAGCAGCCCCCAGGGGGGCTATAACACTGAAGCTTTCTTT
NA	TRBV27	NA	TRBJ1-5	CASSLNGGNQPQHF	TGTGCCAGCAGTTTGAACGGGGGCAATCAGCCCCAGCATTTT
NA	TRBV5-1	NA	TRBJ1-2	CASSPAGTNYGYTF	TGCGCCAGCAGCCCTGCCGGTACAAACTATGGCTACACCTTC